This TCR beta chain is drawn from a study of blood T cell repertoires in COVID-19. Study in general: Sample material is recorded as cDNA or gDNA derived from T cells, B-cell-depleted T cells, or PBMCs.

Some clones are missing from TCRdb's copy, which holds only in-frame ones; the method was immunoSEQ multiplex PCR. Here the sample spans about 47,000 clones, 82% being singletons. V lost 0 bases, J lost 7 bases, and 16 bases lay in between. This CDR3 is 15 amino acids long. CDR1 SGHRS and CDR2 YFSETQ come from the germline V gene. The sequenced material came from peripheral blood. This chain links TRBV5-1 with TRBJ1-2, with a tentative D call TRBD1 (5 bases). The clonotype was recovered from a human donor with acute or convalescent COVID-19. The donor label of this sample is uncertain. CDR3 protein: CASSLDRGSGGGYTF. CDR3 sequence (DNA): TGCGCCAGCAGCTTGGATCGGGGAAGCGGGGGTGGCTACACCTTC.